These 11 T cell receptor beta chains came from one sample sequenced in a study of blood T cells in healthy people across ages. A second PCR, run for roughly 7 to 11 cycles, used a sample-barcoded 5' primer plus a J-beta primer mix. TCRdb re-analysed the 5' RACE reads in MiXCR, keeping a single row per CDR3 protein. Of hundreds of thousands of distinct CDR3 sequences in the sample, roughly 30% were seen once. Sequencing was performed on blood. These TCRs come from an elderly woman in good health.

This clonotype occurred many times. The genes are TRBV7-9 and TRBJ1-4, with D uncertain. The V gene's germline CDR1 is SEHNR and CDR2 FQNEAQ (reference sequence). This CDR3 has 15 amino acids. The V end lost 3 bases, the J end lost 7 bases, and 15 bases lay between the germline ends. In DNA form, the CDR3 reads TGTGCCAGCAGCTTTGTACGGGGAGAGTCTGAAAAACTGTTTTTT. Translation: CASSFVRGESEKLFF.

With regard to this clonotype: A much bigger clone sits one base away, suggesting this may be a read error. This chain uses TRBV7-2 with TRBJ1-5, with D unclear. The CDR3 has 14 amino acids. The ends were cut back, 2 bases at V and 6 bases at J, with 11 bases in the middle. The germline gives CDR1 SGHTA, CDR2 FQGNSA. The CDR3 region is CASSLNQASQPQHF. In nucleotides, the CDR3 is TGTGCCAGCAGCTTAAACCAGGCGAGTCAGCCCCAGCATTTT.

This clonotype was observed many times. The chain recombines TRBV4-3 with TRBJ2-7; the D call may be TRBD1 or TRBD2 (7 bases each). Germline V gene data show CDR1 as LGHNA and CDR2 as YSLEER. V was cut by 0 bases and J by 2 bases, with 17 bases left in between. This CDR3 region has 17 residues. The CDR3 region is CASSQDGGGTAAYEQYF. The CDR3 coding sequence is TGCGCCAGCAGCCAAGATGGGGGAGGGACAGCAGCCTACGAGCAGTACTTC.

Regarding this clonotype: This may be a read error: a much more frequent sequence differs by one nucleotide. As DNA, the CDR3 is TGTGCCACCCCCGGGACAGGCAACTATGGCTACACCTTC. As protein: CATPGTGNYGYTF. This sequence joins TRBV28 and TRBJ1-2; 8 bases are shared with TRBD1. V was pared by 10 bases and J by 2 bases, with 6 bases of the junction left unmatched. CDR1 MDHEN and CDR2 SYDVKM come from the germline V gene. The CDR3 runs 13 residues.

The chain joins TRBV5-1 to TRBJ2-4, with D tentatively TRBD1 or TRBD2 (5 bases each). This CDR3 is built from 16 residues. Germline V lookup: CDR1 SGHRS, CDR2 YFSETQ. With 0 bases removed from V and 7 bases from J, the gap between germline ends came to 17 bases. CDR3 in amino acids: CASSLAGSGARNIQYF. DNA for the CDR3: TGCGCCAGCAGCTTGGCGGGGAGTGGGGCGAGGAACATTCAGTACTTC.

The table lists this clonotype with a few counts. This sequence joins TRBV11-3 and TRBJ2-1; 8 nucleotides align to TRBD2. CDR3 length: 16 residues. V trimming: 5 bases; J trimming: 6 bases; junction bases outside the gene matches: 12. CDR1 is SGHNT, CDR2 YENEEA, per germline. CDR3 residues: CASSPYLSGTPNEQFF. CDR3 nucleotide sequence: TGTGCCAGCAGCCCATACCTTAGCGGGACTCCCAATGAGCAGTTCTTC.

The CDR3 protein is CAWSAGQENQPQHF. Written as DNA, the CDR3 is TGTGCCTGGAGTGCCGGACAGGAAAATCAGCCCCAGCATTTT. The chain links TRBV30 to TRBJ1-5, with 7 positions matching TRBD1. CDR1 and CDR2 from the germline V gene are GTSNPN and SVGIG (reference sequence). After removal of 1 base from V and 4 bases from J, the junction contained 4 bases not matched to a gene. This CDR3 comprises 14 residues. Full variable domain (rest looked up from reference TRBV30 and TRBJ1-5): SQTIHQWPATLVQPVGSPLSLECTVEGTSNPNLYWYRQAAGRGLQLLFYSVGIGQISSEVPQNLSASRPQDRQFILSSKKLLLSDSGFYLCAWSAGQENQPQHFGDGTRLSIL.

This chain links TRBV5-1 with TRBJ2-1; D ambiguous. The V end lost 3 bases, the J end lost 8 bases, and 12 bases lay between the germline ends. This CDR3 comprises 13 residues. Germline-derived CDR1 and CDR2 are SGHRS and YFSETQ. The CDR3 region has the DNA TGCGCCAGCAGCTATGGAGATGGGGATGAGCAGTTCTTC. Translating gives CASSYGDGDEQFF. Supplemented by reference TRBV5-1 and TRBJ2-1, the full variable domain reads KAGVTQTPRYLIKTRGQQVTLSCSPISGHRSVSWYQQTPGQGLQFLFEYFSETQRNKGNFPGRFSGRQFSNSRSEMNVSTLELGDSALYLCASSYGDGDEQFFGPGTRLTVL.

To note about this clonotype: This may come from a read error, since a much larger clone is one base off. This chain uses TRBV6-1 with TRBJ2-4; 7 bases match TRBD1. The J call may be faulty, since TRBJ2-7 better matches the DNA end. CDR3 length: 14 amino acids. In germline, CDR1 is MNHNS, CDR2 SASEGT. This chain's CDR3 is CASGLTGSLYEQYF. For the CDR3, the DNA is TGTGCCAGCGGCCTGACAGGGTCCCTCTACGAGCAGTACTTC.

This clonotype was seen ten or more times. The chain links TRBV7-9 to TRBJ2-6, with D uncertain. Looked up from germline, CDR1 is SEHNR and CDR2 is FQNEAQ (reference sequence). Trimming shortened V by 5 bases and J by 7 bases, and 3 bases separated the two germline ends. This CDR3 has 11 residues. The CDR3 spells CASSPANVLTF. Written as DNA, the CDR3 is TGTGCCAGCAGCCCCGCCAACGTCCTGACTTTC. The full variable domain, rest sourced from reference TRBV7-9 and TRBJ2-6, is DTGVSQNPRHKITKRGQNVTFRCDPISEHNRLYWYRQTLGQGPEFLTYFQNEAQLEKSRLLSDRFSAERPKGSFSTLEIQRTEQGDSAMYLCASSPANVLTFGAGSRLTVL.

This clonotype was recorded many times. The chain combines TRBV5-1 with TRBJ2-3, with a tentative D call TRBD1 (5 bases). The V gene's germline CDR1 is SGHRS and CDR2 YFSETQ. This CDR3 has 17 residues. Between the trimmed V and J ends, which lost 4 bases and 1 base, there was a span of 19 bases. The CDR3 nucleotides read TGCGCCAGCAGCCCGTCCGTGGGGCCACGGCGCACAGATACGCAGTATTTT. This codes for CASSPSVGPRRTDTQYF.